This T cell receptor (beta chain) appears in the sequencing data of a study of blood T cell repertoires in COVID-19. CDR3 length: 15 residues. Germline CDR1 MNHEY, CDR2 SVGAGI. Trimming left V 4 bases short and J 3 bases short, with 16 bases between. In the source study's methods: How many nucleated cells were present was estimated from reference gene primer amplification. Profiling relied on immunoSEQ multiplex PCR, and the TCRdb table lists in-frame clones only, not all of them. D and trimming come from the DNA, and the V and J calls and clone size come from that table. The table shows 70,000 to 75,000 clones, with roughly nine tenths occurring only once.

The sequence came from a human donor in a cohort sampled during active COVID-19. The source material was peripheral blood. The genes are TRBV6-5 and TRBJ2-7; D may be TRBD2 (6 bases). The CDR3 reads CASSSLGGGRYEQYF. The CDR3 coding sequence is TGTGCCAGCAGTTCCCTCGGGGGTGGACGCTACGAGCAGTACTTC.